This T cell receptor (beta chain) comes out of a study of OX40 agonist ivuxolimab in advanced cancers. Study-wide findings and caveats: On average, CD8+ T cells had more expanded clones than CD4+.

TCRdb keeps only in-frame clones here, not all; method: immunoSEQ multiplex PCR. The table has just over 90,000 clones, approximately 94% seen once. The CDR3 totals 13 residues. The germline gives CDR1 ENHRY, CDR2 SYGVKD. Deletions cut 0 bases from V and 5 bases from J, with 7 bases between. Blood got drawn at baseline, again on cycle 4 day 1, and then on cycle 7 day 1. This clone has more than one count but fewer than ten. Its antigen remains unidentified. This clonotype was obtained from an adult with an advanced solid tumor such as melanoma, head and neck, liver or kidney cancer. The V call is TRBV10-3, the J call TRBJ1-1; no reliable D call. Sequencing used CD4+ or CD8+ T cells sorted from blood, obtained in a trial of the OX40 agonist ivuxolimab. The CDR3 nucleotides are TGTGCCATCAGTGAGTCCGGGGTAACTGAAGCTTTCTTT. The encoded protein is CAISESGVTEAFF.